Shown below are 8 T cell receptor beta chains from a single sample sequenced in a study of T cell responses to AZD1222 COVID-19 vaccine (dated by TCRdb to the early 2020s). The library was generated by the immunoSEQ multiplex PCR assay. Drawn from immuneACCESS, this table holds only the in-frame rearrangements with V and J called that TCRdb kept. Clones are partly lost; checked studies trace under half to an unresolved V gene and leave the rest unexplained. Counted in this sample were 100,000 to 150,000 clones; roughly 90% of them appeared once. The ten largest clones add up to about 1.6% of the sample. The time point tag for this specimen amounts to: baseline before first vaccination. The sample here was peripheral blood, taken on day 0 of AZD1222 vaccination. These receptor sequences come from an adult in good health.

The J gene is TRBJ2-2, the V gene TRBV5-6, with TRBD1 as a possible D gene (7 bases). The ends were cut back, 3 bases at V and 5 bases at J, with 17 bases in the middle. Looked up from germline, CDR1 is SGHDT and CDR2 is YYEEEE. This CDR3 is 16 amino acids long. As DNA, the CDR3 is TGTGCCAGCAGCTGGGGGGACAGAATCGGTACCGGGGAGCTGTTTTTT. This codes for CASSWGDRIGTGELFF.

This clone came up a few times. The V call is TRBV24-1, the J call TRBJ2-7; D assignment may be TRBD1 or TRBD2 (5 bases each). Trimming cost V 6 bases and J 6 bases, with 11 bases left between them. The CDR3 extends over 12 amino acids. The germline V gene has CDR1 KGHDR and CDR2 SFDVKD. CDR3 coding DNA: TGTGCCACCAGTTGGGGACGGGGCGAGCAGTACTTC. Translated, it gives CATSWGRGEQYF.

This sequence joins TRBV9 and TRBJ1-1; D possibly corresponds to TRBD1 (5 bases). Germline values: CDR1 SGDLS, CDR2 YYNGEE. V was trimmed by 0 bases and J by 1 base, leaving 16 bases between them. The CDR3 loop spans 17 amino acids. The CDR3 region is CASSVDLALRGNTEAFF. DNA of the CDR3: TGTGCCAGCAGCGTAGACCTGGCGTTGAGGGGGAACACTGAAGCTTTCTTT.

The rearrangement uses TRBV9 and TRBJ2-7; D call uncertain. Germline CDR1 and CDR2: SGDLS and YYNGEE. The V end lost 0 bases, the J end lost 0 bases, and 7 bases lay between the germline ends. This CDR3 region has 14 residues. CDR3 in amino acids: CASSVGPGSYEQYF. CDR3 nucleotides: TGTGCCAGCAGCGTAGGTCCAGGCTCCTACGAGCAGTACTTC. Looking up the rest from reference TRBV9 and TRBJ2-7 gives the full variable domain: DSGVTQTPKHLITATGQRVTLRCSPRSGDLSVYWYQQSLDQGLQFLIQYYNGEERAKGNILERFSAQQFPDLHSELNLSSLELGDSALYFCASSVGPGSYEQYFGPGTRLTVT.

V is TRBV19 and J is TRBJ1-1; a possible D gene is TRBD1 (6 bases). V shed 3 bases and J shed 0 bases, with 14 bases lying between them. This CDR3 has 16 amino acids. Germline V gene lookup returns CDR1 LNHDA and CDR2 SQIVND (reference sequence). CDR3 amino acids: CASSMGGYRMNTEAFF. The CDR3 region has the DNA TGTGCCAGTAGTATGGGGGGCTATAGAATGAACACTGAAGCTTTCTTT.

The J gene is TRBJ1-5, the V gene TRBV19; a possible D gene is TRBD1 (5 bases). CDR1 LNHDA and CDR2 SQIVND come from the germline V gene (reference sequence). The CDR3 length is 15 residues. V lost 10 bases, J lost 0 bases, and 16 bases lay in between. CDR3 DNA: TGTGCCACCTCCCCGGGGGGGTATAGCAATCAGCCCCAGCATTTT. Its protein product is CATSPGGYSNQPQHF.

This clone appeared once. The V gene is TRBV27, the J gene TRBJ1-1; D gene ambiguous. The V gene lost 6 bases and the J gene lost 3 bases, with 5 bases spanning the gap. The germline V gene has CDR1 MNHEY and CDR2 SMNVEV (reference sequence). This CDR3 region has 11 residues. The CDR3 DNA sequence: TGTGCCAGCAGGTCATACACTGAAGCTTTCTTT. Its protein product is CASRSYTEAFF.

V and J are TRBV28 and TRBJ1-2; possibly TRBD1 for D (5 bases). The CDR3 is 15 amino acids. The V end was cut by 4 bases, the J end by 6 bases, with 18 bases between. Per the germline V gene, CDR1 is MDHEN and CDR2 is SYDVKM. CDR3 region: CASSSPQAGNHGYTF. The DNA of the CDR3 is TGTGCCAGCAGTTCCCCCCAGGCAGGGAATCATGGCTACACCTTC.